This T cell receptor beta chain was identified in a study of cytomegalovirus exposure and HLA in healthy donors. The study's findings and limits: Most subjects had HLA-A and HLA-B alleles reportedly predicted accurately by TCR beta sequences. Overall, about 160 TCR beta chains were annotated as cytomegalovirus-associated.

The donors, nominally healthy at sampling, likely had unrecorded immune exposures. As concerns this clone: Its matching antigen is unknown.

Germline-derived CDR1 and CDR2 are MNHNS and SASEGT. V gave up 6 bases and J gave up 1 base; unmatched junction bases: 7. The CDR3 is 15 amino acids. It was with 60 Vbeta and 13 Jbeta primers that the PCR ran. Using immunoSEQ multiplex PCR, the repertoire was profiled, and TCRdb retains in-frame clones only, with some absent. The sample records some 110,000 clones, roughly 79% being singletons. This clonotype was obtained from a middle-aged man in good health and CMV-seronegative. The sequencing sample was made of PBMCs. J is TRBJ1-1 and V is TRBV6-1, with 8 bases lining up with TRBD1. CDR3 bases: TGTGCCAGCAGCCCGACAGGGGATTCGAACACTGAAGCTTTCTTT. This translates into CASSPTGDSNTEAFF.